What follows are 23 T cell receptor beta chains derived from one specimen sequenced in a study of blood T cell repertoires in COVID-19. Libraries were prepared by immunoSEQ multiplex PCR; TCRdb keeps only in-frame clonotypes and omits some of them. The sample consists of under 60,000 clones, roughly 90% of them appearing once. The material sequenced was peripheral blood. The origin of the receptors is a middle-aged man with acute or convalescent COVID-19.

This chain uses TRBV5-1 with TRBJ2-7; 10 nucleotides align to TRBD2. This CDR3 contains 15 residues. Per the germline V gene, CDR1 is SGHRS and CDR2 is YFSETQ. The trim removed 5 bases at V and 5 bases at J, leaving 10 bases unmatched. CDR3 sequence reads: CASSPLAGVRNEQYF. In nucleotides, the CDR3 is TGCGCCAGCAGTCCGCTAGCGGGAGTCAGGAACGAGCAGTACTTC. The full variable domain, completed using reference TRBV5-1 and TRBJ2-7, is KAGVTQTPRYLIKTRGQQVTLSCSPISGHRSVSWYQQTPGQGLQFLFEYFSETQRNKGNFPGRFSGRQFSNSRSEMNVSTLELGDSALYLCASSPLAGVRNEQYFGPGTRLTVT.

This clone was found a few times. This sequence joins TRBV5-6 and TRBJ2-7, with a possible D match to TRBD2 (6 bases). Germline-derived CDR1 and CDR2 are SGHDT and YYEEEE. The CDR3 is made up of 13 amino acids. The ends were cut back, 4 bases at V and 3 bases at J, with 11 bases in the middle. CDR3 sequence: CASSTTRYYEQYF. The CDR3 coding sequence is TGTGCCAGCAGCACGACTAGATACTACGAGCAGTACTTC.

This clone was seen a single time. CDR3 residues: CASSLVQGTEAFF. CDR3 bases: TGTGCCAGCAGCTTAGTCCAGGGGACTGAAGCTTTCTTT. V usage is TRBV11-2 and J usage is TRBJ1-1; possible D gene TRBD1, 6 bases. Trimming removed 1 base at V and 5 bases at J, with 8 bases between. The CDR3 sequence is 13 residues long. Germline CDR1 is SGHAT and CDR2 is FQNNGV. The full variable domain, completed using reference TRBV11-2 and TRBJ1-1, is EAGVAQSPRYKIIEKRQSVAFWCNPISGHATLYWYQQILGQGPKLLIQFQNNGVVDDSQLPKDRFSAERLKGVDSTLKIQPAKLEDSAVYLCASSLVQGTEAFFGQGTRLTVV.

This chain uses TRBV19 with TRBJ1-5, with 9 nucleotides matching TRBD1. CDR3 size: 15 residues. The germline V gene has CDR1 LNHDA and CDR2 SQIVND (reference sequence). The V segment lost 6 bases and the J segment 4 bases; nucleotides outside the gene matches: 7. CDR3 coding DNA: TGTGCCAGTAGAAAACAGGGGGCAGGGAATCAGCCCCAGCATTTT. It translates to CASRKQGAGNQPQHF.

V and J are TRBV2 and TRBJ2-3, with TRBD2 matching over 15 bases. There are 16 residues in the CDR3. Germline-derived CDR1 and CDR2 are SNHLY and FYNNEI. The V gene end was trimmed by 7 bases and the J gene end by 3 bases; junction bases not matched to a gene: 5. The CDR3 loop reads CASTRGLAGGTDTQYF. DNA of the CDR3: TGTGCCAGCACCCGGGGACTAGCGGGAGGAACAGATACGCAGTATTTT.

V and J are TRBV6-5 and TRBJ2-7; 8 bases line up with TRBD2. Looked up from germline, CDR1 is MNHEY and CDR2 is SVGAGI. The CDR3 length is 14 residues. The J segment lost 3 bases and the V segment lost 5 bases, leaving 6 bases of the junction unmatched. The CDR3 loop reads CASSPPGTSYEQYF. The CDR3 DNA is TGTGCCAGCAGTCCTCCCGGGACTAGCTACGAGCAGTACTTC.

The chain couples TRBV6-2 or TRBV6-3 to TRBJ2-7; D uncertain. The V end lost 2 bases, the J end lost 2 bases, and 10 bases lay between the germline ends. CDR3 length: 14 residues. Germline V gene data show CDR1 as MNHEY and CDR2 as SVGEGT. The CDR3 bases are TGTGCCAGCAGTTACGAGGCACCTCCCTACGAGCAGTACTTC. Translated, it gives CASSYEAPPYEQYF.

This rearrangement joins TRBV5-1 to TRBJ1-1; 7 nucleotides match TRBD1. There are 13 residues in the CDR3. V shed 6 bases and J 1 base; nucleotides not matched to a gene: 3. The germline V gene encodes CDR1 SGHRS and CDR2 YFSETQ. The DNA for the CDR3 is TGCGCCAGCAAAACAGGGGAGAACACTGAAGCTTTCTTT. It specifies CASKTGENTEAFF. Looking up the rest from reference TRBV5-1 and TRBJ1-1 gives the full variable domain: KAGVTQTPRYLIKTRGQQVTLSCSPISGHRSVSWYQQTPGQGLQFLFEYFSETQRNKGNFPGRFSGRQFSNSRSEMNVSTLELGDSALYLCASKTGENTEAFFGQGTRLTVV.

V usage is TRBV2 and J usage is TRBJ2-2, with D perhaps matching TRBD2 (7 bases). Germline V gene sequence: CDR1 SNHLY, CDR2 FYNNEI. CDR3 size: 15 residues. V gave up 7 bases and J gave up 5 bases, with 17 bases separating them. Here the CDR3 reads CASTRGAAGTGELFF. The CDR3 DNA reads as TGTGCCAGCACGAGGGGGGCAGCGGGAACCGGGGAGCTGTTTTTT.

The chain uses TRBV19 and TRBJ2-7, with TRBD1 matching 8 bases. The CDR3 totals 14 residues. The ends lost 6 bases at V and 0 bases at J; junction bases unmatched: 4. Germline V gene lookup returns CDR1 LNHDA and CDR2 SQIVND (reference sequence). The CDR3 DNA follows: TGTGCCAGTAGCCGGGACAGGATCTCCTACGAGCAGTACTTC. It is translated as CASSRDRISYEQYF.

CDR3: CASSQVGGTEAFF. Written as DNA, the CDR3 is TGTGCCAGCAGCCAAGTCGGGGGCACTGAAGCTTTCTTT. The rearrangement joins TRBV14 to TRBJ1-1; D is perhaps TRBD1 (5 bases). The germline CDR1 and CDR2 sequences are SGHDN and FVKESK. The CDR3 loop spans 13 amino acids. V was trimmed by 1 base and J by 4 bases, leaving 7 bases between them.

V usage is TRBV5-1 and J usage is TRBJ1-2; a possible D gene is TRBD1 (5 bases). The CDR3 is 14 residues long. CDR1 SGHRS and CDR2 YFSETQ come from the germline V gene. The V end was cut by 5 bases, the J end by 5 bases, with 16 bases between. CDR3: CASSGGDSGYGYTF. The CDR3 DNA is TGCGCCAGCAGTGGAGGGGACTCGGGGTATGGCTACACCTTC.

CDR3 protein: CASSLAPGIDSPLHF. The CDR3 coding sequence is TGCGCCAGCAGCTTGGCCCCAGGGATCGATTCACCCCTCCACTTT. This chain joins TRBV5-1 and TRBJ1-6; tentative D call: TRBD1 (5 bases). V was shortened by 0 bases and J by 8 bases, with 12 bases between the two germline ends. The CDR3 spans 15 residues. Germline V gene data show CDR1 as SGHRS and CDR2 as YFSETQ.

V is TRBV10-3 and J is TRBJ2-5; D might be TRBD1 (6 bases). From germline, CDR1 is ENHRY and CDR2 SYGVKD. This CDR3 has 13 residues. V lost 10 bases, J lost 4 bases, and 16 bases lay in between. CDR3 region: CATGPRGGETQYF. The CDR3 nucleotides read TGTGCCACAGGGCCACGAGGGGGAGAGACCCAGTACTTC.

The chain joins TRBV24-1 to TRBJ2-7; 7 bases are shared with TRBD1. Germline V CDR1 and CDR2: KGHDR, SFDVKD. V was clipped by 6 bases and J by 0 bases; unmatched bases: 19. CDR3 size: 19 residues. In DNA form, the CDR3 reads TGTGCCACCAGTAGGCTAAGCGGTTGGGCCGACAGGGACTCCTACGAGCAGTACTTC. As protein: CATSRLSGWADRDSYEQYF.

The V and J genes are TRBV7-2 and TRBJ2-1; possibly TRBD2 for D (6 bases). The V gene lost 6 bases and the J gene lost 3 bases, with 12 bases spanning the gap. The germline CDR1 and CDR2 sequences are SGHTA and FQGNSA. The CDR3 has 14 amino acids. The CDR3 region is CASRMGGYYNEQFF. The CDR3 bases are TGTGCCAGCAGGATGGGGGGATACTACAATGAGCAGTTCTTC. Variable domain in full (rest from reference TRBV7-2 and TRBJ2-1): GAGVSQSPSNKVTEKGKDVELRCDPISGHTALYWYRQSLGQGLEFLIYFQGNSAPDKSGLPSDRFSAERTGGSVSTLTIQRTQQEDSAVYLCASRMGGYYNEQFFGPGTRLTVL.

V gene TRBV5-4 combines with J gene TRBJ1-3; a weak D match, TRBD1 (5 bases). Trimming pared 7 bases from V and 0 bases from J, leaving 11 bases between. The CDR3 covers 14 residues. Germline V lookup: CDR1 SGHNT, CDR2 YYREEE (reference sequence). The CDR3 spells CASQQGISGNTIYF. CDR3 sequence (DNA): TGTGCCAGCCAGCAGGGAATCTCTGGAAACACCATATATTTT.

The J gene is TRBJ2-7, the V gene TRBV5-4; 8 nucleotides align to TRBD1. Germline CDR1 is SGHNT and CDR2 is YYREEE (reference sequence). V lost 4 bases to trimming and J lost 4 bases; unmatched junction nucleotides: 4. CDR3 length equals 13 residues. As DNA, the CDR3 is TGTGCCAGCAGCAGACAGGGGACGTACGAGCAGTACTTC. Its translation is CASSRQGTYEQYF.

CDR3: CAISESGGPYEQYF. DNA for the CDR3: TGTGCCATCAGTGAGTCCGGGGGACCTTACGAGCAGTACTTC. The chain employs TRBV10-3 and TRBJ2-7, with D possibly matching TRBD2 (6 bases). The CDR3 totals 14 residues. Germline CDR1 ENHRY, CDR2 SYGVKD. Trimming cost V 0 bases and J 4 bases, with 10 bases left between them.

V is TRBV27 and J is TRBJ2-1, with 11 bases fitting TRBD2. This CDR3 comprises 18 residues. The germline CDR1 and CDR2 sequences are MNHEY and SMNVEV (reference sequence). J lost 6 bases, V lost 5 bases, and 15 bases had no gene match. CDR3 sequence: CASSPNLAGGPVGNEQFF. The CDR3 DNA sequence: TGTGCCAGCAGTCCAAACTTAGCGGGAGGGCCTGTTGGCAATGAGCAGTTCTTC.

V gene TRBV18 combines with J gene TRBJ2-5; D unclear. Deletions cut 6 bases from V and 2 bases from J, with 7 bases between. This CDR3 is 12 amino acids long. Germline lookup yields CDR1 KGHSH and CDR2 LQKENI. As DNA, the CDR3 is TGTGCCAGCTCCCTTTATCAAGAGACCCAGTACTTC. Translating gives CASSLYQETQYF.

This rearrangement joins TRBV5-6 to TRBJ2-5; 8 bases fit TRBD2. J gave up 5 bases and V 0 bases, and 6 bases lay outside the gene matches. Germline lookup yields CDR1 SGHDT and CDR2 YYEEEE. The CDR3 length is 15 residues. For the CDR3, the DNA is TGTGCCAGCAGCTTGGTTCCGGGAGGGGGGGAGACCCAGTACTTC. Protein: CASSLVPGGGETQYF.

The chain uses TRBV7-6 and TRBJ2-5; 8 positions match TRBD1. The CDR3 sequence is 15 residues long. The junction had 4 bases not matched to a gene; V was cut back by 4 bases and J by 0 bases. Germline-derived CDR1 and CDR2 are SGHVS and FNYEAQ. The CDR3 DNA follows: TGTGCCAGCAGCTCGCGGACAGGGCACCAAGAGACCCAGTACTTC. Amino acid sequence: CASSSRTGHQETQYF.